This T cell receptor beta chain was recorded in a study of shared clonotypes between healthy human individuals. Profiled with immunoSEQ multiplex PCR; TCRdb holds only in-frame clones, not every one. The top ten hold roughly 0.13% of the sample, which has under 2,500,000 clones, 90% to 97% seen once. The CDR3 extends over 10 amino acids. Trimming cost V 6 bases and J 2 bases, with 4 bases left between them. Germline CDR1 DFQATT, CDR2 SNEGSKA (reference sequence). A single count supports this clone. The identical CDR3 is also encoded by other nucleotide sequences in the sample. The chain combines TRBV20-1 with TRBJ1-1; D is uncertain. Sequencing was performed on naive CD4+ T cells sorted from blood. The subset denotes: CD45RA+ positively selected. The source is a man between 18 and 29 years old in good health. DNA for the CDR3: TGCAGTGCCCCCAACACTGAAGCTTTCTTT. This codes for CSAPNTEAFF.